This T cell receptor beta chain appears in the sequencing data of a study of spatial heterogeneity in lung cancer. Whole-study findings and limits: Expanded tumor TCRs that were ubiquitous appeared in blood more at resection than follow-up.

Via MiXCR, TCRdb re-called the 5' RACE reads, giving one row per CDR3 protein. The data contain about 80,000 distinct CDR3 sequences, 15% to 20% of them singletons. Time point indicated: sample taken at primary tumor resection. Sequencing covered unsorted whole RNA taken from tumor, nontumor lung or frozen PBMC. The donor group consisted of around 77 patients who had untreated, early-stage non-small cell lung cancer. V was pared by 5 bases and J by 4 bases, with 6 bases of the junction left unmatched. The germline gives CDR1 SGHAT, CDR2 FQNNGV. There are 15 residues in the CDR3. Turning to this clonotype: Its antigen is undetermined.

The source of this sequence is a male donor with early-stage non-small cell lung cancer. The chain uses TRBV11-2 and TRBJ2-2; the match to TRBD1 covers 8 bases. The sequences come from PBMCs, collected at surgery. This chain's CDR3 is CASSVDRVVTGELFF. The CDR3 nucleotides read TGTGCCAGCAGCGTGGACAGGGTGGTCACCGGGGAGCTGTTTTTT. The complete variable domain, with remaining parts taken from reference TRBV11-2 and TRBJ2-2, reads EAGVAQSPRYKIIEKRQSVAFWCNPISGHATLYWYQQILGQGPKLLIQFQNNGVVDDSQLPKDRFSAERLKGVDSTLKIQPAKLEDSAVYLCASSVDRVVTGELFFGEGSRLTVL.